These 18 T cell receptor beta chains were all obtained from the same sample, sequenced in a study of vaccination effects on CD4 cells after COVID-19. Method: immunoSEQ multiplex PCR; TCRdb's copy keeps in-frame clones and lacks some. This sample has roughly 55,000 clones, with just under 80% found just once. Expansion with viral peptide pools was applied to antigen-specific CD4+ T cells by the ViraFEST assay prior to sequencing. Culture proceeded for about 11 days, and CD4+ T cells were then isolated. Each participant received a vaccine that was either BNT162b2 or mRNA-1273, given as two doses. No antigen has been identified for these receptors. This material consisted of CD4+ T cells from PBMCs cultured with HCoV-OC43 spike peptides, taken after COVID-19 vaccination. The subset denotes: HCoV-OC43 spike overlapping peptide pool stimulation. The receptors shown here come from a human donor who received a COVID-19 vaccine.

In its sample, this clone was seen many times. This sequence joins TRBV3-1 (or the pseudogene TRBV3-2) and TRBJ1-6, with a possible D match to TRBD1 (5 bases). V was trimmed by 6 bases and J by 8 bases, leaving 8 bases between them. This CDR3 spans 12 amino acids. The germline V gene has CDR1 LGHDT and CDR2 YNNKEL (reference sequence). CDR3 nucleotides: TGTGCCAGCAGTCCAGGGTATTCACCCCTCCACTTT. Protein: CASSPGYSPLHF.

The V call is TRBV5-4, the J call TRBJ2-7; possibly TRBD1 or TRBD2 for D (5 bases each). CDR1 is SGHNT and CDR2 is YYREEE in the germline V gene (reference sequence). The CDR3 is 13 residues long. V gave up 8 bases and J gave up 2 bases, with 14 bases separating them. In DNA, the CDR3 is TGTGCCAGTTTAGAGGGGTTCCCCTACGAGCAGTACGTC. This codes for CASLEGFPYEQYV.

This clone is a singleton in its sample. The J gene is TRBJ2-3, the V gene TRBV11-3; the match to TRBD1 covers 9 bases. Per germline, CDR1 SGHNT and CDR2 YENEEA. The CDR3 totals 15 residues. The V gene end was trimmed by 5 bases and the J gene end by 2 bases; junction bases not matched to a gene: 5. The CDR3 loop reads CASSVTGGHTDTQYF. As DNA, the CDR3 is TGTGCCAGCAGCGTTACAGGGGGCCACACAGATACGCAGTATTTT.

In its sample, this clone was seen a few times. V usage is TRBV18 and J usage is TRBJ1-2; D possibly corresponds to TRBD1 (6 bases). The CDR3 runs 16 residues. Germline V lookup: CDR1 KGHSH, CDR2 LQKENI. Trimming pared 2 bases from V and 3 bases from J, leaving 16 bases between. The CDR3 DNA reads TGTGCCAGCTCACCAACCGGGGAAGGGGGACACTATGGCTACACCTTC. Protein sequence: CASSPTGEGGHYGYTF.

The chain's CDR3 is CATSDTRQGSGYGYTF. The CDR3 region has the DNA TGTGCCACCAGTGATACGAGACAGGGGAGTGGCTATGGCTACACCTTC. J is TRBJ1-2 and V is TRBV24-1, with TRBD1 identical over 8 bases. The germline V gene has CDR1 KGHDR and CDR2 SFDVKD. Trimming took 3 bases from V and 4 from J; bases not matched to a gene: 9. CDR3 length: 16 residues.

This clone was counted between two and nine times. This chain's CDR3 is CSVESGFSYNEQFF. The DNA of the CDR3 is TGCAGCGTTGAATCGGGGTTTTCCTACAATGAGCAGTTCTTC. The gene calls are TRBV29-1 and TRBJ2-1; tentative D call: TRBD2 (5 bases). Per germline, CDR1 SQVTM and CDR2 ANQGSEA. The germline V and J ends were trimmed by 2 bases and 1 base, with 9 bases remaining between them. CDR3 length equals 14 residues.

This clone was counted a single time. The rearrangement links TRBV5-1 to TRBJ1-3, with a possible D match to TRBD1 (6 bases). In germline, CDR1 is SGHRS, CDR2 YFSETQ. The germline V and J ends were trimmed by 4 bases and 0 bases, with 11 bases remaining between them. The CDR3 sequence is 15 residues long. CDR3 sequence (DNA): TGCGCCAGCAGCGTGGGACAAAGCTCTGGAAACACCATATATTTT. It encodes CASSVGQSSGNTIYF.

The CDR3: CASSLPGGQETQYF. The DNA for the CDR3 is TGTGCCAGCAGCCTCCCGGGGGGCCAAGAGACCCAGTACTTC. J is TRBJ2-5 and V is TRBV11-1, with TRBD2 matching over 7 bases. Germline CDR1 is SGHAT and CDR2 is FQDESV (reference sequence). This CDR3 is built from 14 residues. J gave up 1 base and V 5 bases, and 4 bases lay outside the gene matches.

The rearrangement joins TRBV7-9 to TRBJ1-2, with unresolved D. Per the germline V gene, CDR1 is SEHNR and CDR2 is FQNEAQ (reference sequence). This CDR3 has 13 residues. V was cut by 1 base and J by 4 bases, with 7 bases left in between. DNA for the CDR3: TGTGCCAGCAGCTTAGACAAGTCCTATGGCTACACCTTC. This codes for CASSLDKSYGYTF.

The V call is TRBV5-1, the J call TRBJ1-1, with a tentative D call TRBD1 (6 bases). The germline V and J ends were trimmed by 4 bases and 3 bases, with 19 bases remaining between them. The CDR3 covers 16 residues. CDR1 is SGHRS and CDR2 is YFSETQ in the germline V gene. This CDR3 is CASSTYRGGLDTEAFF. DNA of the CDR3: TGCGCCAGCAGCACCTATAGGGGGGGCTTGGACACTGAAGCTTTCTTT.

V usage is TRBV30 and J usage is TRBJ2-2; D gene unclear. Looked up from germline, CDR1 is GTSNPN and CDR2 is SVGIG (reference sequence). The CDR3 contains 13 residues. V was clipped by 3 bases and J by 3 bases, with 8 bases between them. For the CDR3, the DNA is TGTGCCTGGAGGGACCGATACACCGGGGAGCTGTTTTTT. Its protein product is CAWRDRYTGELFF.

The genes are TRBV6-5 and TRBJ2-1; a possible D gene is TRBD1 (6 bases). The germline V gene has CDR1 MNHEY and CDR2 SVGAGI. Deletions cut 6 bases from V and 0 bases from J, with 12 bases between. This CDR3 is 15 amino acids long. This CDR3 reads CASRITGPSYNEQFF. The CDR3 DNA sequence: TGTGCCAGCAGGATTACAGGGCCCTCCTACAATGAGCAGTTCTTC.

J is TRBJ2-1 and V is TRBV9, with a tentative D call TRBD2 (5 bases). The CDR3 is 14 residues long. The V gene's germline CDR1 is SGDLS and CDR2 YYNGEE. Trimming cost V 4 bases and J 6 bases, with 14 bases left between them. CDR3 loop: CASSSQDLINEQFF. In DNA, the CDR3 is TGTGCCAGCAGCTCCCAGGACTTGATCAATGAGCAGTTCTTC.

The V call is TRBV3-1 (or the pseudogene TRBV3-2), the J call TRBJ1-6; D not resolved. CDR1 is LGHDT, CDR2 YNNKEL, per germline (reference sequence). CDR3 length equals 15 residues. Trimming took off 5 bases at V and 6 bases at J, with 14 bases between the two ends. The CDR3 nucleotides are TGTGCCAGCAGCGCAGGCCTGGGGTCTAATTCACCCCTCCACTTT. Its protein is CASSAGLGSNSPLHF.

The rearrangement uses TRBV12-3 or TRBV12-4 and TRBJ1-1; no definite D call. V lost 5 bases and J lost 8, with 12 bases in between. The CDR3 consists of 12 residues. The CDR3 nucleotides are TGTGCCAGCAGTCTAAGGAGGTCGGAAGCTTTCTTT. It yields the protein CASSLRRSEAFF.

The J gene is TRBJ1-2, the V gene TRBV27, with 7 bases fitting TRBD1. In germline, CDR1 is MNHEY, CDR2 SMNVEV (reference sequence). The junction had 7 bases not matched to a gene; V was cut back by 8 bases and J by 4 bases. The CDR3 consists of 13 residues. The CDR3 sequence is CASGTALGYGYTF. The DNA of the CDR3 is TGTGCCAGCGGGACAGCGCTAGGCTATGGCTACACCTTC.

The rearrangement uses TRBV18 and TRBJ2-1; D may be TRBD1 (7 bases). Trimming took off 3 bases at V and 5 bases at J, with 23 bases between the two ends. CDR3 size: 18 residues. Germline values: CDR1 KGHSH, CDR2 LQKENI. Written as DNA, the CDR3 is TGTGCCAGCTCACCGGGGGGTGTAGGGGGCCTGTCAAACAATGAGCAGTTCTTC. Translation gives CASSPGGVGGLSNNEQFF. Full variable domain (outside the CDR3, taken from reference TRBV18 and TRBJ2-1): NAGVMQNPRHLVRRRGQEARLRCSPMKGHSHVYWYRQLPEEGLKFMVYLQKENIIDESGMPKERFSAEFPKEGPSILRIQQVVRGDSAAYFCASSPGGVGGLSNNEQFFGPGTRLTVL.

The chain combines TRBV6-6 with TRBJ1-2; D is undetermined. The germline gives CDR1 MNHNY, CDR2 SVGAGI (reference sequence). V lost 7 bases and J 5 bases, leaving 23 bases between the germline ends. There are 16 residues in the CDR3. CDR3 DNA: TGTGCCAGCATCAAAGGACGGAATCACCCTATTTATGGCTACACCTTC. It yields the protein CASIKGRNHPIYGYTF.